Below are 17 T cell receptor beta chains sequenced from a single sample in a study of T cell responses to AZD1222 COVID-19 vaccine. Here immunoSEQ multiplex PCR was the method, and the copy in TCRdb shows in-frame clones only, minus some. This sample has more than 85,000 clones, with around nine tenths found just once. Material: peripheral blood, obtained on day 0 of AZD1222 vaccination. The receptor source for this set is an adult in good health.

The chain recombines TRBV11-2 with TRBJ1-1; D unresolved. Germline V gene sequence: CDR1 SGHAT, CDR2 FQNNGV. Trimming shortened V by 1 base and J by 1 base, and 4 bases separated the two germline ends. The CDR3 loop spans 13 amino acids. The CDR3 bases are TGTGCCAGCAGCTTAGCGCCGAACACTGAAGCTTTCTTT. It encodes CASSLAPNTEAFF.

This clone is a singleton in its sample. This rearrangement joins TRBV28 to TRBJ2-7, with 11 bases lining up with TRBD2. Germline V lookup: CDR1 MDHEN, CDR2 SYDVKM. This CDR3 comprises 14 residues. The J segment lost 6 bases and the V segment lost 7 bases, leaving 8 bases of the junction unmatched. The CDR3 here is CASNTGLAGLEQYF. CDR3 DNA sequence: TGTGCCAGCAATACCGGACTAGCGGGTCTCGAGCAGTACTTC.

The genes are TRBV2 and TRBJ1-5, with TRBD1 matching over 9 bases. The trim removed 5 bases at V and 4 bases at J, leaving 3 bases unmatched. In germline, CDR1 is SNHLY, CDR2 FYNNEI. CDR3 length: 14 amino acids. The CDR3 loop reads CASSQDRGNQPQHF. The DNA for the CDR3 is TGTGCCAGCAGTCAGGACAGGGGAAATCAGCCCCAGCATTTT. Complete variable domain (other parts from reference TRBV2 and TRBJ1-5): EPEVTQTPSHQVTQMGQEVILRCVPISNHLYFYWYRQILGQKVEFLVSFYNNEISEKSEIFDDQFSVERPDGSNFTLKIRSTKLEDSAMYFCASSQDRGNQPQHFGDGTRLSIL.

This chain joins TRBV18 and TRBJ2-2, with D hard to call. V lost 0 bases and J lost 5, with 13 bases in between. The germline V gene encodes CDR1 KGHSH and CDR2 LQKENI. This CDR3 has 16 amino acids. The CDR3 coding sequence is TGTGCCAGCTCACCACCGTCGAACCTAAGAACCGGGGAGCTGTTTTTT. Residues: CASSPPSNLRTGELFF.

The chain has TRBV20-1 and TRBJ1-1, with 7 bases fitting TRBD1. The junction had 6 bases not matched to a gene; V was cut back by 3 bases and J by 2 bases. The CDR3 loop spans 14 amino acids. CDR1 is DFQATT and CDR2 is SNEGSKA in the germline V gene (reference sequence). CDR3 amino acids: CSASPGTANTEAFF. Written as DNA, the CDR3 is TGCAGTGCTAGTCCCGGGACAGCCAACACTGAAGCTTTCTTT.

This chain connects TRBV12-5 to TRBJ1-2, with TRBD1 matching 7 bases. The CDR3 is made up of 13 amino acids. V lost 5 bases to trimming and J lost 4 bases; unmatched junction nucleotides: 4. The germline CDR1 and CDR2 sequences are LGHNT and FRNRAP. The CDR3 nucleotides read TGTGCTAGTGGTCTAGGGACAGCCTATGGCTACACCTTC. Its protein product is CASGLGTAYGYTF.

This sequence joins TRBV3-1 (or the pseudogene TRBV3-2) and TRBJ2-5; D remains ambiguous. Per the germline V gene, CDR1 is LGHDT and CDR2 is YNNKEL (reference sequence). The CDR3 is made up of 12 amino acids. V gave up 5 bases and J gave up 5 bases, with 9 bases separating them. CDR3 DNA sequence: TGTGCCAGCAGCGAACTATCCGAGACCCAGTACTTC. Its translation: CASSELSETQYF.

The DNA for the CDR3 is TGCAGCGTTGTTTCAGACTGGGCTGAAGCTTTCTTT. Translation: CSVVSDWAEAFF. The V call is TRBV29-1, the J call TRBJ1-1; unclear D gene. The V end was cut by 4 bases, the J end by 6 bases, with 12 bases between. Germline values: CDR1 SQVTM, CDR2 ANQGSEA. CDR3 length equals 12 residues.

This chain joins TRBV14 and TRBJ2-4; D remains ambiguous. The CDR3 sequence is 15 residues long. Looked up from germline, CDR1 is SGHDN and CDR2 is FVKESK. V was trimmed by 0 bases and J by 9 bases, leaving 15 bases between them. The CDR3, as DNA: TGTGCCAGCAGCCAAGATCATCGGGCGCGAGGCATTCAGTACTTC. Its translation is CASSQDHRARGIQYF.

The chain employs TRBV2 and TRBJ1-2; D perhaps matches TRBD1 (6 bases). The CDR3 consists of 12 residues. Trimming left V 7 bases short and J 2 bases short, with 8 bases between. The germline V gene encodes CDR1 SNHLY and CDR2 FYNNEI. CDR3 sequence: CASNQGNYGYTF. The DNA for the CDR3 is TGTGCCAGCAACCAGGGGAACTATGGCTACACCTTC.

The chain combines TRBV5-8 with TRBJ1-5, with no clear D. Germline lookup yields CDR1 SGHTS and CDR2 YDEGEE. The ends were cut back, 4 bases at V and 0 bases at J, with 5 bases in the middle. CDR3 length: 13 residues. CDR3 coding DNA: TGTGCCAGCAGCCGGATTAGCAATCAGCCCCAGCATTTT. This sequence encodes CASSRISNQPQHF.

The chain joins TRBV11-2 to TRBJ2-7; 12 positions agree with TRBD2. The CDR3 spans 16 residues. Germline-derived CDR1 and CDR2 are SGHAT and FQNNGV. With V trimmed by 5 bases and J by 2 bases, 7 bases remained unmatched. In nucleotides, the CDR3 is TGTGCCAGCAGCGCACTAGCGGGAGGTATTCCCTACGAGCAGTACTTC. The encoded protein is CASSALAGGIPYEQYF.

This clone was recorded a few times. The genes are TRBV7-9 and TRBJ2-5; 10 bases fit TRBD2. V dropped 1 base and J dropped 5; count of bases not matched to a gene: 7. The CDR3 covers 16 residues. Germline V gene data show CDR1 as SEHNR and CDR2 as FQNEAQ (reference sequence). CDR3 loop: CASSLGPAGGVETQYF. The CDR3 bases are TGTGCCAGCAGCTTAGGCCCAGCGGGAGGGGTGGAGACCCAGTACTTC.

The rearrangement links TRBV7-6 to TRBJ1-1; 7 bases line up with TRBD1. In germline, CDR1 is SGHVS, CDR2 FNYEAQ. The ends lost 2 bases at V and 10 bases at J; junction bases unmatched: 4. The CDR3 is 12 amino acids. DNA for the CDR3: TGTGCCAGCAGCTTACAGGGGGTTGCAGCTTTCTTT. This sequence encodes CASSLQGVAAFF.

This clone was seen once. A junction end diverges from the germline sequence, so it may reflect a read error. The chain has TRBV9 and TRBJ1-1; D gene uncertain. The CDR3 sequence is 14 residues long. Germline V gene lookup returns CDR1 SGDLS and CDR2 YYNGEE. This CDR3 is CASSVVPRNAEAFF. In nucleotides, the CDR3 is TGTGCCAGCAGCGTAGTTCCTCGGAACGCTGAAGCTTTCTTT.

This rearrangement joins TRBV5-5 to TRBJ2-5; TRBD1 might be the D (6 bases). The CDR3 spans 14 residues. Between the trimmed V and J ends, which lost 3 bases and 4 bases, there was a span of 13 bases. Per germline, CDR1 SGHKS and CDR2 YYEKEE (reference sequence). In DNA, the CDR3 is TGTGCCAGCAGCTCATTGCAGGGGTCAGAGACCCAGTACTTC. Amino acids: CASSSLQGSETQYF.

The rearrangement links TRBV4-3 to TRBJ2-2, with D hard to call. The V gene lost 1 base and the J gene lost 6 bases, with 6 bases spanning the gap. Per the germline V gene, CDR1 is LGHNA and CDR2 is YSLEER. This CDR3 contains 13 residues. CDR3 amino acids: CASSQVGPGELFF. The DNA of the CDR3 is TGCGCCAGCAGCCAAGTAGGCCCCGGGGAGCTGTTTTTT.